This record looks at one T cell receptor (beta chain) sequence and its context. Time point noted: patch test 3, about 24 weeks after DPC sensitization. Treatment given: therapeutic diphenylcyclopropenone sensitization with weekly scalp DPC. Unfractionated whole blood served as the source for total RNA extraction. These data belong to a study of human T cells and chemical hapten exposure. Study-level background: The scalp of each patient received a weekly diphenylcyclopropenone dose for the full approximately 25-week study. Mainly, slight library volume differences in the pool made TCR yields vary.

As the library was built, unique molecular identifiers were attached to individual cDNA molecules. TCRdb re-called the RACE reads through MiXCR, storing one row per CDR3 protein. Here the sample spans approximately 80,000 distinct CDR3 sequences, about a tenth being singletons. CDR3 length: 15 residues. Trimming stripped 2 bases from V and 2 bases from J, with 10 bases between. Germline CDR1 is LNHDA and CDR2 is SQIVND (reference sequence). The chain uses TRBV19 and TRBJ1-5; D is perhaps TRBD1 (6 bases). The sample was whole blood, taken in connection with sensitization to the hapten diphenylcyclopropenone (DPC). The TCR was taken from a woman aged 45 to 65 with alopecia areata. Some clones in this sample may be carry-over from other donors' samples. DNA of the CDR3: TGTGCCAGTAGTATATCAGGGGTAGGCAATCAGCCCCAGCATTTT. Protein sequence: CASSISGVGNQPQHF.